These 32 T cell receptor beta chains were sequenced from one sample in a study of cytomegalovirus exposure and HLA in healthy donors. Use of 60 Vbeta and 13 Jbeta primers characterized the PCR. Measured with immunoSEQ multiplex PCR; TCRdb has only the in-frame clones, and not every one. The sample records 100,000 to 120,000 clones, about an eighth being singletons. Sample: PBMCs. These receptors came from a middle-aged man in good health and CMV-seropositive.

This clone was detected a few times. The chain recombines TRBV10-3 with TRBJ2-7; 7 nucleotides align to TRBD2. Germline-derived CDR1 and CDR2 are ENHRY and SYGVKD. V shed 4 bases and J 4 bases; nucleotides not matched to a gene: 10. The CDR3 length is 15 residues. The CDR3 nucleotides read TGTGCCATCAGTGTTTCTAGCGGAGAAAATTACGAGCAGTACTTC. This encodes CAISVSSGENYEQYF.

J is TRBJ1-1 and V is TRBV7-8; a weak D match, TRBD1 (6 bases). Trimming left V 4 bases short and J 3 bases short, with 21 bases between. The CDR3 runs 17 residues. Germline lookup yields CDR1 SGHVS and CDR2 FQNEAQ. The CDR3 protein is CASSSQDFNGQYTEAFF. DNA for the CDR3: TGTGCCAGCAGCTCACAAGATTTTAACGGACAGTACACTGAAGCTTTCTTT.

The chain joins TRBV5-1 to TRBJ1-3, with 7 bases fitting TRBD1. The germline V gene has CDR1 SGHRS and CDR2 YFSETQ. The CDR3 is made up of 15 amino acids. V gave up 4 bases and J gave up 4 bases; unmatched junction bases: 8. The CDR3 here is CASSLSGTVGNTIYF. The CDR3 region has the DNA TGCGCCAGCAGCCTCTCTGGGACAGTCGGAAACACCATATATTTT.

The rearrangement links TRBV4-1 to TRBJ2-1; 10 bases fit TRBD2. The V segment lost 0 bases and the J segment 4 bases; nucleotides outside the gene matches: 3. The germline V gene has CDR1 MGHRA and CDR2 YSYEKL. The CDR3 length is 16 residues. The CDR3 region has the DNA TGCGCCAGCAGCCAAGATGCAGCGGGAGGGTACAATGAGCAGTTCTTC. It translates to CASSQDAAGGYNEQFF.

This clone was counted only a few times. V usage is TRBV10-2 and J usage is TRBJ1-1; TRBD1 might be the D (6 bases). With 3 bases removed from V and 7 bases from J, the gap between germline ends came to 15 bases. The CDR3 contains 14 residues. Germline V gene lookup returns CDR1 WSHSY and CDR2 SAAADI. The CDR3, as DNA: TGCGCCAGCAGTGATATCGGGGGGCAGGATGAAGCTTTCTTT. This codes for CASSDIGGQDEAFF.

V gene TRBV5-1 combines with J gene TRBJ2-5, with unresolved D. The V end lost 3 bases, the J end lost 3 bases, and 15 bases lay between the germline ends. Germline V gene lookup returns CDR1 SGHRS and CDR2 YFSETQ. The CDR3 is 15 residues long. DNA of the CDR3: TGCGCCAGCAGCTCCGCCCTATTTTCCGAAGAGACCCAGTACTTC. Encoded protein: CASSSALFSEETQYF.

This chain links TRBV30 with TRBJ1-3, with unresolved D. CDR1 and CDR2 (germline): GTSNPN, SVGIG (reference sequence). The CDR3 contains 14 residues. Trimming removed 4 bases at V and 6 bases at J, with 16 bases between. The CDR3 DNA is TGTGCCTGGAACCTCGGGGAGCTGAAAAACACCATATATTTT. Translating it yields CAWNLGELKNTIYF.

This clone has just a few counts. The genes are TRBV19 and TRBJ2-7, with 8 bases identical to TRBD2. V trimming: 6 bases; J trimming: 6 bases; junction bases outside the gene matches: 10. This CDR3 is 14 amino acids long. Germline CDR1 reads LNHDA; CDR2 reads SQIVND (reference sequence). The CDR3 here is CASRRGVGAGEQYF. In DNA, the CDR3 is TGTGCCAGTAGGCGGGGGGTGGGGGCCGGCGAGCAGTACTTC. Based on the CDR3 plus reference TRBV19 and TRBJ2-7, the full variable domain is DGGITQSPKYLFRKEGQNVTLSCEQNLNHDAMYWYRQDPGQGLRLIYYSQIVNDFQKGDIAEGYSVSREKKESFPLTVTSAQKNPTAFYLCASRRGVGAGEQYFGPGTRLTVT.

This clone was seen a handful of times. The chain couples TRBV28 to TRBJ1-1, with D possibly matching TRBD1 (5 bases). The ends were cut back, 3 bases at V and 1 base at J, with 12 bases in the middle. CDR1 is MDHEN, CDR2 SYDVKM, per germline. This CDR3 is built from 15 residues. The CDR3 spells CASSFVFGANTEAFF. As DNA, the CDR3 is TGTGCCAGCAGTTTTGTGTTTGGGGCGAACACTGAAGCTTTCTTT.

This clone has more than one count but fewer than ten. The rearrangement joins TRBV4-1 to TRBJ1-2; 10 nucleotides line up with TRBD1. Germline V gene lookup returns CDR1 MGHRA and CDR2 YSYEKL. The CDR3 sequence is 15 residues long. V lost 2 bases to trimming and J lost 4 bases; unmatched junction nucleotides: 4. CDR3 coding DNA: TGCGCCAGCAGCCAACCCCGGGACAGGGGCTATGGCTACACCTTC. Its translation: CASSQPRDRGYGYTF.

The gene calls are TRBV5-4 and TRBJ2-7, with 9 positions matching TRBD1. The CDR3 is 15 amino acids. Per germline, CDR1 SGHNT and CDR2 YYREEE (reference sequence). V shed 2 bases and J 2 bases; nucleotides not matched to a gene: 5. This chain's CDR3 is CASSFTGTGPYEQYF. The CDR3, as DNA: TGTGCCAGCAGCTTTACCGGGACAGGGCCCTACGAGCAGTACTTC. Complete variable domain (other parts from reference TRBV5-4 and TRBJ2-7): ETGVTQSPTHLIKTRGQQVTLRCSSQSGHNTVSWYQQALGQGPQFIFQYYREEENGRGNFPPRFSGLQFPNYSSELNVNALELDDSALYLCASSFTGTGPYEQYFGPGTRLTVT.

The gene calls are TRBV30 and TRBJ1-2, with TRBD1 identical over 9 bases. CDR1 and CDR2 (germline): GTSNPN, SVGIG (reference sequence). There are 15 residues in the CDR3. With 1 base clipped from V and 8 bases from J, the junction kept 11 bases outside the gene matches. In nucleotides, the CDR3 is TGTGCCTGGAGTGGGAAGACAGGGGGTACGGAAGGCTACACCTTC. It codes for CAWSGKTGGTEGYTF.

The sample holds a few counts of this clone. This rearrangement joins TRBV4-1 to TRBJ2-7, with 7 bases identical to TRBD2. V dropped 1 base and J dropped 0; count of bases not matched to a gene: 12. The germline V gene has CDR1 MGHRA and CDR2 YSYEKL. The CDR3 extends over 18 amino acids. The CDR3 bases are TGCGCCAGCAGCCAAGGCCCCCCTGGTGGCGGGAGCTCCTACGAGCAGTACTTC. The encoded protein is CASSQGPPGGGSSYEQYF.

V and J are TRBV6-5 and TRBJ2-5; no clear D. The tail of the sequence fits TRBJ2-7 better, so the J call may be wrong. From germline, CDR1 is MNHEY and CDR2 SVGAGI. The CDR3 consists of 11 residues. The DNA of the CDR3 is TGTGCCAGCAGTTACGGAGACGAGCAGTACTTC. Protein: CASSYGDEQYF.

A few counts support this clone. The chain combines TRBV6-1 with TRBJ1-2, with 11 bases identical to TRBD1. Germline assignment: CDR1 MNHNS and CDR2 SASEGT. V shed 4 bases and J 6 bases; nucleotides not matched to a gene: 7. The CDR3 sequence is 15 residues long. The CDR3 sequence: CASSARDRGIHGYTF. The CDR3 region has the DNA TGTGCCAGCAGTGCCCGGGACAGGGGGATACATGGCTACACCTTC.

This chain links TRBV5-1 with TRBJ1-2; no clear D gene. Trimming took 5 bases from V and 3 from J, leaving 5 bases between them. The CDR3 is 11 amino acids. CDR1 SGHRS and CDR2 YFSETQ come from the germline V gene. The CDR3 DNA reads as TGCGCCAGCAGTTCTGACTATGGCTACACCTTC. This gives the protein CASSSDYGYTF.

This clone was detected a few times. J is TRBJ2-5 and V is TRBV21-1; TRBD2, the table's D call, was not compared with the DNA. TRBV21-1 counts as a pseudogene. This CDR3 comprises 16 residues. CDR3 nucleotides: TGTGCCAGCAGCAAAGATTCAACGGCGGGGCGGGAGCCCCAGTACTTC. Its protein product is CASSKDSTAGREPQYF.

This clone was picked up a small number of times. The V call is TRBV28, the J call TRBJ2-7; 12 bases are shared with TRBD2. V was clipped by 6 bases and J by 5 bases; unmatched bases: 5. This CDR3 is 14 amino acids long. Germline-derived CDR1 and CDR2 are MDHEN and SYDVKM. The CDR3 sequence is CASSFGLAGNEQYF. DNA of the CDR3: TGTGCCAGCAGCTTCGGACTAGCGGGAAACGAGCAGTACTTC.

The sample holds a few counts of this clone. The chain uses TRBV10-1 and TRBJ2-2; 7 nucleotides match TRBD1. V gave up 6 bases and J gave up 0 bases; unmatched junction bases: 10. This CDR3 comprises 17 residues. Germline CDR1 and CDR2: WNHNN and SYGVQD (reference sequence). The CDR3 region has the DNA TGCGCCAGCAGCCTAGGGTGGCAGGGGGCGAACACCGGGGAGCTGTTTTTT. Protein product: CASSLGWQGANTGELFF.

This chain uses TRBV2 with TRBJ2-7, with 7 bases lining up with TRBD1. V lost 3 bases and J lost 0; bases outside the gene matches: 5. The CDR3 runs to 15 residues. CDR1 is SNHLY and CDR2 is FYNNEI in the germline V gene. The CDR3 coding sequence is TGTGCCAGCAGTGAGTTTAGGGGGCCCTCCTACGAGCAGTACTTC. This encodes CASSEFRGPSYEQYF.

This clone was recorded a few times. The gene calls are TRBV19 and TRBJ2-3; 9 nucleotides agree with TRBD1. CDR1 LNHDA and CDR2 SQIVND come from the germline V gene (reference sequence). J was trimmed by 4 bases and V by 10 bases; bases with no gene match: 9. There are 14 residues in the CDR3. CDR3 in amino acids: CATTAGTGSDTQYF. In DNA form, the CDR3 reads TGTGCCACCACGGCCGGGACAGGGTCAGATACGCAGTATTTT.

This clone was found a few times. This chain joins TRBV7-2 and TRBJ2-7, with TRBD2 as a possible D gene (5 bases). V lost 5 bases and J lost 2, with 16 bases in between. Germline values: CDR1 SGHTA, CDR2 FQGNSA. There are 15 residues in the CDR3. CDR3 DNA: TGTGCCAGCAGCCCCCCAGCAGCGGCGGCCTACGAGCAGTACTTC. Encoded protein: CASSPPAAAAYEQYF.

In its sample, this clone was seen a few times. The chain couples TRBV9 to TRBJ2-1; TRBD2 aligns across 9 bases. Trimming removed 0 bases from V and 6 bases from J; junction bases left unmatched: 7. CDR3 length equals 16 residues. Germline lookup yields CDR1 SGDLS and CDR2 YYNGEE. CDR3 in DNA: TGTGCCAGCAGCGTAGGTGTAGCGGGAGAGGTCAATGAGCAGTTCTTC. It yields the protein CASSVGVAGEVNEQFF.

This clone has a handful of counts. An end of the junction does not agree with germline; a read error may underlie this. The chain is built from TRBV27 and TRBJ2-4; 7 bases line up with TRBD1. Per germline, CDR1 MNHEY and CDR2 SMNVEV (reference sequence). The CDR3 covers 12 residues. The CDR3 nucleotides are TGTGCCAGCAGTTTGGACCGGGACAGTTGGCACTTC. It specifies CASSLDRDSWHF.

The rearrangement joins TRBV6-6 to TRBJ1-3, with D maybe TRBD1 (6 bases). V was cut by 8 bases and J by 7 bases, with 24 bases left in between. From germline, CDR1 is MNHNY and CDR2 SVGAGI (reference sequence). The CDR3 length is 16 residues. CDR3 protein: CASDSPGDDNGNTIYF. The CDR3, as DNA: TGTGCCAGCGACTCCCCAGGGGACGACAATGGCAACACCATATATTTT.

About this clone: Other DNA sequences in this sample translate to the same CDR3. The genes are TRBV7-9 and TRBJ1-5; D gene uncertain. In germline, CDR1 is SEHNR, CDR2 FQNEAQ (reference sequence). With 1 base removed from V and 7 bases from J, the gap between germline ends came to 14 bases. The CDR3 is 15 amino acids. Here the CDR3 DNA reads TGTGCCAGCAGCTTAGAAAGGACGGCGGGACAGCCCCAGCATTTT. It is translated as CASSLERTAGQPQHF.

This clone was detected only a few times. The chain joins TRBV27 to TRBJ2-7; 8 nucleotides match TRBD2. The CDR3 consists of 15 residues. V lost 3 bases to trimming and J lost 1 base; unmatched junction nucleotides: 5. The germline gives CDR1 MNHEY, CDR2 SMNVEV (reference sequence). The CDR3 DNA reads as TGTGCCAGCAGTTTCAGCGGGAGAATTTCCTACGAGCAGTACTTC. Protein sequence: CASSFSGRISYEQYF.

The chain couples TRBV5-1 to TRBJ1-1, with D perhaps matching TRBD1 (6 bases). The CDR3 runs to 14 residues. CDR1 is SGHRS and CDR2 is YFSETQ in the germline V gene. The V and J ends lost 5 bases and 1 base respectively, with 12 bases between them. The CDR3 DNA is TGCGCCAGCAGTCCTACAGGGCCGAACACTGAAGCTTTCTTT. It yields the protein CASSPTGPNTEAFF.

The chain employs TRBV14 and TRBJ2-5, with 8 bases aligning to TRBD2. The CDR3 covers 14 residues. The V gene end was trimmed by 4 bases and the J gene end by 6 bases; junction bases not matched to a gene: 7. Looked up from germline, CDR1 is SGHDN and CDR2 is FVKESK. CDR3 sequence (DNA): TGTGCCAGCAGCCTTTTGGCGGGAGGACAGACCCAGTACTTC. Translating it yields CASSLLAGGQTQYF. Using reference TRBV14 and TRBJ2-5 for the parts outside the CDR3, the full variable domain is EAGVTQFPSHSVIEKGQTVTLRCDPISGHDNLYWYRRVMGKEIKFLLHFVKESKQDESGMPNNRFLAERTGGTYSTLKVQPAELEDSGVYFCASSLLAGGQTQYFGPGTRLLVL.

The chain uses TRBV5-4 and TRBJ2-3, with 8 bases matching TRBD1. CDR1 is SGHNT and CDR2 is YYREEE in the germline V gene (reference sequence). This CDR3 is built from 14 residues. With V trimmed by 3 bases and J by 6 bases, 6 bases remained unmatched. The CDR3 DNA reads TGTGCCAGCAGCTCGCAGGGGGCGTCCGATACGCAGTATTTT. Translated, it gives CASSSQGASDTQYF.

This clone came up a few times. The chain's CDR3 is CATGRLEAFF. CDR3 coding DNA: TGTGCCACAGGGAGGTTGGAAGCTTTCTTT. The chain combines TRBV7-9 with TRBJ1-1, with D maybe TRBD1 (5 bases). CDR3 size: 10 residues. Germline V gene lookup returns CDR1 SEHNR and CDR2 FQNEAQ (reference sequence). V gave up 10 bases and J gave up 8 bases, with 11 bases separating them.

This clone has just a few counts. The DNA for the CDR3 is TGTGCCAGCAGCTTGGCGGGACAGGCCATTGAAGCTTTCTTT. Protein: CASSLAGQAIEAFF. The chain employs TRBV7-9 and TRBJ1-1, with 8 bases lining up with TRBD1. V lost 3 bases, J lost 7 bases, and 7 bases stayed unmatched. This CDR3 is built from 14 residues. CDR1 and CDR2 from the germline V gene are SEHNR and FQNEAQ (reference sequence).